Listed here are 3 T cell receptor beta chains from one sample, sequenced in a study of OX40 agonist ivuxolimab in advanced cancers. Here immunoSEQ multiplex PCR was the method, and the copy in TCRdb shows in-frame clones only, minus some. The sample gives approximately 77,000 clones, about 80% of which show up once; over 6% is in the top ten. The specimen was CD4+ or CD8+ T cells sorted from blood, collected in a trial of the OX40 agonist ivuxolimab. The receptors shown here come from an adult with an advanced solid tumor such as melanoma, head and neck, liver or kidney cancer.

The rearrangement joins TRBV7-2 to TRBJ1-2, with D hard to call. From germline, CDR1 is SGHTA and CDR2 FQGNSA. The CDR3 loop spans 14 amino acids. The germline V and J ends were trimmed by 5 bases and 6 bases, with 16 bases remaining between them. DNA of the CDR3: TGTGCCAGCAGCCAAGGGCAGCTCTTAAATGGCTACACCTTC. This sequence encodes CASSQGQLLNGYTF.

Concerning this clone itself: This specimen includes other DNA sequences encoding the same CDR3. The rearrangement joins TRBV7-2 to TRBJ2-7; 9 nucleotides line up with TRBD2. This CDR3 has 15 amino acids. Trimming removed 5 bases from V and 3 bases from J; junction bases left unmatched: 8. Germline V gene data show CDR1 as SGHTA and CDR2 as FQGNSA. The CDR3 here is CASSPVAGDGYEQYF. CDR3 in DNA: TGTGCCAGCAGCCCAGTAGCGGGAGACGGCTACGAGCAGTACTTC.

The chain couples TRBV6-6 to TRBJ2-7, with 7 positions matching TRBD2. In germline, CDR1 is MNHNY, CDR2 SVGAGI (reference sequence). Trimming cost V 0 bases and J 2 bases; bases outside gene matches: 1. CDR3 length: 14 amino acids. The CDR3 nucleotides are TGTGCCAGCAGTTACTCACGGGGGGCCTACGAGCAGTACTTC. As protein: CASSYSRGAYEQYF.